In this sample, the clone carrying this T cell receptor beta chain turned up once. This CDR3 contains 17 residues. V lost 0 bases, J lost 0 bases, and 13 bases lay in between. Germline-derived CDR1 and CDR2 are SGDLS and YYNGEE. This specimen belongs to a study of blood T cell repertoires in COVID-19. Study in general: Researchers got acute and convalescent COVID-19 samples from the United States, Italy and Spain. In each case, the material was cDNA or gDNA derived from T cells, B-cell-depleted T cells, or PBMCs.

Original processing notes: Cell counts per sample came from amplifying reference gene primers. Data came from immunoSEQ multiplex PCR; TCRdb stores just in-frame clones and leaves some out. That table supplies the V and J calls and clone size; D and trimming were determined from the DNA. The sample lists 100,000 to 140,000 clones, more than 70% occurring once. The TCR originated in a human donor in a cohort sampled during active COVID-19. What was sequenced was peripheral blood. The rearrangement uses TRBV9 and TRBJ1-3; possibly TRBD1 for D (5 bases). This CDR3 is CASSVGPGALSGNTIYF. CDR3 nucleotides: TGTGCCAGCAGCGTAGGTCCTGGGGCTCTCTCTGGAAACACCATATATTTT.